This T cell receptor beta chain was observed in a study of T cell responses to AZD1222 COVID-19 vaccine. Study conclusions and caveats: Spike as a whole was targeted by vaccine-associated CD4 TCRs, dominant at 160-218 and 743-854. Donors in the cohort were predominantly white British and more often female, and clonal diversity was possibly underestimated. The number of AZD1222 recipients seropositive at baseline was only 5 to 7.

This CDR3 comprises 14 residues. Germline CDR1 SGDLS, CDR2 YYNGEE. The V gene lost 4 bases and the J gene lost 1 base, with 11 bases spanning the gap. To note about this clone: Its antigen is undetermined.

Analyses pooled second doses at about 4 or about 12 weeks. Assay: immunoSEQ multiplex PCR; the TCRdb copy retains only in-frame clones and omits some. The profile shows under 150,000 clones, roughly 92% of them singletons. Source: peripheral blood, taken 28 days after the second AZD1222 dose. This TCR came from an adult who received the AZD1222 COVID-19 vaccine. The gene calls are TRBV9 and TRBJ1-1, with D perhaps matching TRBD1 (5 bases). CDR3 region: CASSPDIPNTEAFF. CDR3 sequence (DNA): TGTGCCAGCAGCCCGGACATCCCGAACACTGAAGCTTTCTTT.